Below, 21 T cell receptor beta chains from the same sample are listed, as sequenced in a study of T cell repertoires in cytomegalovirus infection. TCRdb called the reads again in MiXCR, with one record for every CDR3 protein. The sample includes some 400,000 distinct CDR3 sequences, 15% to 20% of them seen just once. What was sequenced was PBMCs. The source of these receptors is a human donor in good health (CMV status not recorded). Some clones in this sample may be carry-over from other donors' samples.

V and J are TRBV7-6 and TRBJ2-7; 7 bases align to TRBD1. Germline-derived CDR1 and CDR2 are SGHVS and FNYEAQ. The CDR3 is made up of 16 amino acids. Germline trimming cut 4 bases from V and 3 bases from J; bases unmatched to any gene: 12. The DNA for the CDR3 is TGTGCCAGCAGCTCGACCGGACAGGTCAGCGGCTACGAGCAGTACTTC. Protein: CASSSTGQVSGYEQYF.

This clonotype was detected ten times or more. The chain combines TRBV7-2 with TRBJ2-7; 7 bases fit TRBD2. The CDR3 sequence is 14 residues long. CDR1 SGHTA and CDR2 FQGNSA come from the germline V gene. V was clipped by 5 bases and J by 6 bases; unmatched bases: 10. As DNA, the CDR3 is TGTGCCAGCAGCCCGGGACTACAACTCCCCGAGCAGTACTTC. Protein sequence: CASSPGLQLPEQYF.

This clonotype was seen a handful of times. The V and J genes are TRBV12-3 or TRBV12-4 and TRBJ2-2; D remains ambiguous. The CDR3 totals 15 residues. V was cut by 5 bases and J by 1 base, with 11 bases left in between. CDR3 sequence (DNA): TGTGCCAGCAGTCCCGAAATTGGGAACACCGGGGAGCTGTTTTTT. This sequence encodes CASSPEIGNTGELFF.

The V and J genes are TRBV5-1 and TRBJ2-1, with 12 positions matching TRBD2. Germline CDR1 reads SGHRS; CDR2 reads YFSETQ. The CDR3 covers 16 residues. Trimming took 3 bases from V and 9 from J; bases not matched to a gene: 10. CDR3 loop: CASSSSTSGSGGEQFF. The CDR3 region has the DNA TGCGCCAGCAGCTCTTCGACTAGCGGGAGTGGCGGTGAGCAGTTCTTC.

This clonotype was picked up many times. V is TRBV7-8 and J is TRBJ1-2; D perhaps matches TRBD1 (6 bases). V lost 5 bases and J lost 7, with 11 bases in between. This CDR3 region has 12 residues. Germline V gives CDR1 SGHVS, CDR2 FQNEAQ. DNA for the CDR3: TGTGCCAGCAGCCACATACAGGGTGGCTACACCTTC. Translation gives CASSHIQGGYTF. Together with reference TRBV7-8 and TRBJ1-2, the CDR3 gives the full variable domain: GAGVSQSPRYKVAKRGQDVALRCDPISGHVSLFWYQQALGQGPEFLTYFQNEAQLDKSGLPSDRFFAERPEGSVSTLKIQRTQQEDSAVYLCASSHIQGGYTFGSGTRLTVV.

Ten or more counts support this clonotype. V gene TRBV5-4 combines with J gene TRBJ2-3; TRBD2 matches at 13 bases. V shed 3 bases, J shed 2 bases, and the junction held 3 bases outside the gene matches. The length of the CDR3 is 16 residues. Germline V gene data show CDR1 as SGHNT and CDR2 as YYREEE (reference sequence). CDR3 loop: CASSYGLAGATDTQYF. The CDR3 DNA reads TGTGCCAGCAGCTATGGACTAGCGGGAGCCACAGATACGCAGTATTTT.

The table lists this clonotype with a few counts. V and J are TRBV19 and TRBJ1-5; a possible D gene is TRBD1 (5 bases). Per the germline V gene, CDR1 is LNHDA and CDR2 is SQIVND (reference sequence). The CDR3 spans 15 residues. The V and J ends lost 7 bases and 6 bases respectively, with 19 bases between them. The CDR3 DNA is TGTGCCAGTACCCCGGGGCCCCGCCAGGGTCAGCCCCAGCATTTT. This codes for CASTPGPRQGQPQHF.

V and J are TRBV2 and TRBJ2-1; TRBD1 matches 7 bases. J gave up 2 bases and V 3 bases, and 10 bases lay outside the gene matches. The CDR3 runs to 17 residues. Per germline, CDR1 SNHLY and CDR2 FYNNEI. This CDR3 reads CASSDESDREPYNEQFF. Written as DNA, the CDR3 is TGTGCCAGCAGTGATGAGTCCGACAGGGAACCCTACAATGAGCAGTTCTTC.

This clonotype was detected a few times. CDR3 sequence reads: CASSTSVGGRDYNSPLHF. CDR3 sequence (DNA): TGTGCCAGTAGTACCTCCGTCGGGGGAAGGGACTATAATTCACCCCTCCACTTT. The chain is built from TRBV19 and TRBJ1-6; D might be TRBD1 (5 bases). Germline values: CDR1 LNHDA, CDR2 SQIVND (reference sequence). Trimming removed 4 bases from V and 3 bases from J, with 19 bases in between. This CDR3 contains 18 residues.

This clonotype was seen repeatedly, ten times or more. The chain recombines TRBV12-3 or TRBV12-4 with TRBJ1-1; 10 bases line up with TRBD1. The trim removed 4 bases at V and 5 bases at J, leaving 4 bases unmatched. CDR3 length: 14 amino acids. CDR3 DNA: TGTGCCAGCAGTTCCGTGGACAGGGGGACTGAAGCTTTCTTT. Protein sequence: CASSSVDRGTEAFF.

The chain uses TRBV12-3 or TRBV12-4 and TRBJ2-1; a weak D match, TRBD2 (7 bases). V lost 6 bases and J 5 bases, leaving 20 bases between the germline ends. The CDR3 totals 16 residues. The CDR3 sequence is CASSLKVGGPHNEQFF. CDR3 sequence (DNA): TGTGCCAGCAGCCTCAAGGTCGGGGGGCCGCACAATGAGCAGTTCTTC.

Only a few counts were recorded for this clonotype. The chain joins TRBV7-8 to TRBJ1-1, with D perhaps matching TRBD1 (5 bases). Looked up from germline, CDR1 is SGHVS and CDR2 is FQNEAQ. Trimming took 5 bases from V and 1 from J, leaving 17 bases between them. This CDR3 is 16 amino acids long. As DNA, the CDR3 is TGTGCCAGCAGCCGTCAGACGGGACTCTCGAACACTGAAGCTTTCTTT. Its protein is CASSRQTGLSNTEAFF.

This clonotype has just a few counts. The chain couples TRBV20-1 to TRBJ2-2, with D perhaps being TRBD1 or TRBD2 (7 bases each). V lost 5 bases, J lost 8 bases, and 24 bases lay in between. This CDR3 has 16 amino acids. Germline V lookup: CDR1 DFQATT, CDR2 SNEGSKA (reference sequence). For the CDR3, the DNA is TGCAGTGCTTCCCCCCAGGGGGAGGGGAATCTTGGGGAGCTGTTTTTT. The encoded protein is CSASPQGEGNLGELFF.

The V gene is TRBV18, the J gene TRBJ1-4; TRBD1 might be the D (5 bases). This CDR3 spans 14 amino acids. The V gene's germline CDR1 is KGHSH and CDR2 LQKENI. Trimming took 3 bases from V and 8 from J, leaving 13 bases between them. CDR3 in amino acids: CASSPRQTEEKLFF. CDR3 DNA sequence: TGTGCCAGCTCACCGAGACAGACCGAAGAAAAACTGTTTTTT.

This clonotype was counted only a few times. CDR3 nucleotides: TGTGCCAGCTGGAGGGGCGTAGGGGATGGCTACACCTTC. It codes for CASWRGVGDGYTF. This chain links TRBV6-1 with TRBJ1-2; possibly TRBD1 for D (5 bases). V was pared by 8 bases and J by 6 bases, with 16 bases between. CDR1 and CDR2 (germline): MNHNS, SASEGT. This CDR3 has 13 amino acids.

This clonotype was recorded many times. The rearrangement joins TRBV28 to TRBJ1-5, with a tentative D call TRBD1 (6 bases). The germline V gene has CDR1 MDHEN and CDR2 SYDVKM. The CDR3 contains 14 residues. The V end lost 3 bases, the J end lost 5 bases, and 11 bases lay between the germline ends. In DNA form, the CDR3 reads TGTGCCAGCAGTTTCCCCCCAGGGGATCAGCCCCAGCATTTT. Translating gives CASSFPPGDQPQHF.

This chain connects TRBV28 to TRBJ2-5, with D tentatively TRBD1 (6 bases). CDR3 length equals 16 residues. The germline V and J ends were trimmed by 5 bases and 5 bases, with 21 bases remaining between them. CDR1 is MDHEN, CDR2 SYDVKM, per germline. Here the CDR3 reads CASSIRQAYTGETQYF. The CDR3 DNA reads TGTGCCAGCAGTATCAGACAGGCTTACACGGGTGAGACCCAGTACTTC.

There are many counts of this clonotype. V and J are TRBV7-2 and TRBJ2-5; 7 bases agree with TRBD2. Germline V gene data show CDR1 as SGHTA and CDR2 as FQGNSA. The CDR3 has 15 amino acids. Trimming took 3 bases from V and 4 from J; bases not matched to a gene: 8. The CDR3 sequence: CASSFPRGGVETQYF. DNA of the CDR3: TGTGCCAGCAGCTTCCCCCGGGGAGGGGTAGAGACCCAGTACTTC.

This clonotype was observed a handful of times. The V and J genes are TRBV20-1 and TRBJ1-1, with D possibly matching TRBD1 (6 bases). The CDR3 is made up of 13 amino acids. The V end lost 3 bases, the J end lost 4 bases, and 12 bases lay between the germline ends. Germline CDR1 and CDR2: DFQATT and SNEGSKA (reference sequence). The CDR3 here is CSASLQGGTEAFF. The CDR3 coding sequence is TGCAGTGCTAGTTTACAGGGAGGCACTGAAGCTTTCTTT.

The rearrangement uses TRBV20-1 and TRBJ1-5, with D maybe TRBD1 (6 bases). The CDR3 spans 13 residues. CDR1 is DFQATT and CDR2 is SNEGSKA in the germline V gene (reference sequence). The V end was cut by 4 bases, the J end by 4 bases, with 11 bases between. CDR3 in DNA: TGCAGTGCTACAGGGGTGGCAAATCAGCCCCAGCATTTT. Translated, it gives CSATGVANQPQHF.

This chain joins TRBV7-2 and TRBJ2-7; TRBD1 matches 7 bases. V lost 5 bases and J lost 7; bases outside the gene matches: 11. The germline V gene has CDR1 SGHTA and CDR2 FQGNSA. The CDR3 totals 14 residues. Written as DNA, the CDR3 is TGTGCCAGCAGCGAGACAGGGTTACTGAGGGAGCAGTACTTC. This translates into CASSETGLLREQYF.